The 15 T cell receptor beta chains presented below share a single source sample, sequenced in a study of cytomegalovirus exposure and HLA in healthy donors. Sequenced by immunoSEQ multiplex PCR; TCRdb stores in-frame clones only, minus some. Altogether 200,000 or so clones are present, around 87% being singletons, with the ten largest covering approximately 2%. The sample taken for sequencing was PBMCs. The origin of the receptors is a woman aged 18 to 35 in good health and CMV-seropositive.

The rearrangement links TRBV6-1 to TRBJ2-7, with D perhaps TRBD2 (6 bases). V was pared by 4 bases and J by 2 bases, with 9 bases between. The CDR3 contains 13 residues. Germline loops: CDR1 MNHNS, CDR2 SASEGT. CDR3 nucleotide sequence: TGTGCCAGCAGTGCGGGGGAACCCTACGAGCAGTACTTC. This translates into CASSAGEPYEQYF.

The chain carries TRBV5-6 and TRBJ2-3; 8 nucleotides match TRBD1. Trimming removed 0 bases from V and 2 bases from J; junction bases left unmatched: 2. This CDR3 is built from 15 residues. Germline V CDR1 and CDR2: SGHDT, YYEEEE. The DNA for the CDR3 is TGTGCCAGCAGCTTGGGACAGGGGAACACAGATACGCAGTATTTT. As protein: CASSLGQGNTDTQYF.

The chain combines TRBV6-1 with TRBJ2-7, with D unresolved. The V gene lost 8 bases and the J gene lost 2 bases, with 16 bases spanning the gap. The CDR3 spans 14 residues. Germline CDR1 reads MNHNS; CDR2 reads SASEGT. The CDR3 region is CASPSGTLTYEQYF. DNA for the CDR3: TGTGCCAGCCCGTCGGGTACCTTGACCTACGAGCAGTACTTC.

The V and J genes are TRBV15 and TRBJ1-1; D might be TRBD1 (5 bases). This CDR3 comprises 15 residues. Germline V gives CDR1 LNHNV, CDR2 YYDKDF (reference sequence). Trimming stripped 0 bases from V and 3 bases from J, with 11 bases between. Here the CDR3 DNA reads TGTGCCACCAGCAGAGATCGGGGGGGTTACACTGAAGCTTTCTTT. This translates into CATSRDRGGYTEAFF.

This sequence joins TRBV28 and TRBJ1-5; 7 bases are a match to TRBD1. Germline trimming cut 5 bases from V and 5 bases from J; bases unmatched to any gene: 6. There are 14 residues in the CDR3. Germline CDR1 is MDHEN and CDR2 is SYDVKM. CDR3 sequence: CASSENRGYQPQHF. The CDR3 nucleotides read TGTGCCAGCAGTGAGAACAGGGGATATCAGCCCCAGCATTTT.

J is TRBJ2-1 and V is TRBV29-1; D remains ambiguous. V dropped 7 bases and J dropped 0 bases, with 7 bases sitting between them. Germline V gene lookup returns CDR1 SQVTM and CDR2 ANQGSEA. This CDR3 is 12 amino acids long. The CDR3 loop is CSGFSSYNEQFF. Here the CDR3 DNA reads TGCAGCGGTTTTAGCTCCTACAATGAGCAGTTCTTC.

The chain links TRBV27 to TRBJ2-7; a possible D gene is TRBD2 (5 bases). Trimming took off 0 bases at V and 5 bases at J, with 11 bases between the two ends. Germline V lookup: CDR1 MNHEY, CDR2 SMNVEV (reference sequence). This CDR3 comprises 14 residues. The CDR3 DNA is TGTGCCAGCAGTTTATCTGACTATAGGAACGAGCAGTACTTC. Translation: CASSLSDYRNEQYF.

V gene TRBV27 combines with J gene TRBJ1-2; D call uncertain. V was pared by 0 bases and J by 8 bases, with 19 bases between. The germline V gene encodes CDR1 MNHEY and CDR2 SMNVEV (reference sequence). The CDR3 contains 16 residues. The CDR3 nucleotides are TGTGCCAGCAGTTTATCGTCAGGTCACAGCGTAGCGGGCTACACCTTC. It is translated as CASSLSSGHSVAGYTF.

The chain joins TRBV18 to TRBJ2-5, with a possible D match to TRBD2 (6 bases). The V gene's germline CDR1 is KGHSH and CDR2 LQKENI. This CDR3 is built from 15 residues. With 0 bases removed from V and 4 bases from J, the gap between germline ends came to 12 bases. For the CDR3, the DNA is TGTGCCAGCTCACCACCGGCGGGGTTGGGAGAGACCCAGTACTTC. Residues: CASSPPAGLGETQYF.

Note on this clone: One end of the junction is discordant with germline, which a read error may explain. The chain links TRBV15 to TRBJ2-7; possible D gene TRBD1, 5 bases. In germline, CDR1 is LNHNV, CDR2 YYDKDF (reference sequence). The CDR3 has 12 amino acids. DNA for the CDR3: TGTGCCACCAGCGGAGACAGTGACGAGCAGTACTTC. Protein sequence: CATSGDSDEQYF.

The CDR3 here is CASSPSSRPQETQYF. The CDR3 nucleotides read TGTGCCAGCAGTCCAAGTAGCAGACCCCAAGAGACCCAGTACTTC. This sequence joins TRBV27 and TRBJ2-5; D not certain. V was pared by 5 bases and J by 1 base, with 14 bases between. Germline V lookup: CDR1 MNHEY, CDR2 SMNVEV (reference sequence). The CDR3 extends over 15 amino acids.

V is TRBV7-6 and J is TRBJ1-5; 8 nucleotides line up with TRBD1. The CDR3 has 15 residues. Trimming removed 8 bases from V and 1 base from J; junction bases left unmatched: 7. The V gene's germline CDR1 is SGHVS and CDR2 FNYEAQ. For the CDR3, the DNA is TGTGCCAGCGGGCAGGGGGCAGGGAGCAATCAGCCCCAGCATTTT. Translated: CASGQGAGSNQPQHF.

The chain employs TRBV5-4 and TRBJ2-7, with 13 positions matching TRBD2. The CDR3 consists of 16 residues. Germline V gene lookup returns CDR1 SGHNT and CDR2 YYREEE (reference sequence). The trim removed 3 bases at V and 6 bases at J, leaving 9 bases unmatched. CDR3 protein: CASSSKLAGGPGEQYF. Here the CDR3 DNA reads TGTGCCAGCAGCTCTAAACTAGCGGGAGGGCCGGGCGAGCAGTACTTC.

J is TRBJ2-2 and V is TRBV2; 8 nucleotides align to TRBD2. The CDR3 has 14 amino acids. Germline values: CDR1 SNHLY, CDR2 FYNNEI. J was trimmed by 5 bases and V by 6 bases; bases with no gene match: 5. The CDR3 loop is CASRAGGGTGELFF. The CDR3 DNA is TGTGCCAGCAGGGCCGGCGGGGGGACCGGGGAGCTGTTTTTT. Supplemented by reference TRBV2 and TRBJ2-2, the full variable domain reads EPEVTQTPSHQVTQMGQEVILRCVPISNHLYFYWYRQILGQKVEFLVSFYNNEISEKSEIFDDQFSVERPDGSNFTLKIRSTKLEDSAMYFCASRAGGGTGELFFGEGSRLTVL.

The rearrangement links TRBV5-4 to TRBJ2-7; TRBD2 agrees at 9 bases. CDR3 size: 15 residues. Trimming took 3 bases from V and 6 from J; bases not matched to a gene: 10. Looked up from germline, CDR1 is SGHNT and CDR2 is YYREEE (reference sequence). CDR3: CASSWIAGVSSEQYF. The CDR3 nucleotides read TGTGCCAGCAGCTGGATAGCGGGAGTTAGTAGCGAGCAGTACTTC.